One T cell receptor (beta chain) is described in this entry. Its antigen target is currently unknown. Per-base qualities were not stored, and no clone one base away is much larger. These data originate in a study of shared clonotypes between healthy human individuals (dated by TCRdb to the early 2020s). With respect to the entire study: The cohort comprised two women and a few men aged 18 to 49 years. Per donor, three plates each were used for CD4 naive and CD4 memory, two for CD8 naive, and one for CD8 memory. The study deeply sequenced blood TCR repertoires of about 5 healthy adults to estimate repertoire size and the extent of clonotype sharing between individuals. To increase sequencing depth and limit assay-specific biases, different laboratories used diverse techniques to prepare libraries and sequence TCR repertoires. Leukapheresis yielded between about 0.9 and 9 billion PBMCs per donor.

Donors were healthy HIV-negative adults with no recently reported acute infections or vaccinations. Every donor was a Caucasian adult living in Nashville, Tennessee, USA. Magnetic negative selection was used to enrich CD4+ T cells, after which naive cells were positively selected on CD45RA and the negative fraction became the memory subset. Blood was obtained by leukapheresis, after which PBMCs were separated by Ficoll-Histopaque density gradient centrifugation and cryopreserved in liquid nitrogen vapor phase. Purity and quantity of every magnetically sorted T cell population were checked by analytical flow cytometry. From each sorted fraction, genomic DNA was isolated and quantified by UV absorbance on a Nanodrop 2000c. Using the deep immunoSEQ assay, TCR CDR3 regions were amplified from genomic DNA by multiplex PCR. Extracted genomic DNA from each cell subset was distributed evenly across all wells of several immunoSEQ 96-well plates, and each plate was treated as a replicate. Each replicate PCR for sorted subsets received 150 to 250 ng genomic DNA, equal to 30,000 or so T cell genomes. Purified libraries were measured with a Qubit 3.0 fluorometer, size-checked on a Bioanalyzer 2100, and measured again with the KAPA Library Quantification kit. Each immunoSEQ 96-well plate was sequenced on its own single-read 150-cycle Illumina NextSeq 550 flow cell. Under the source paper's analysis protocol: Because the immunoSEQ output included only junctional sequences and no quality scores, the filtering could not be the same as the filtering used for full-length reads. To assign V/J genes and CDR3, sequences were annotated against IMGT germline references using PyIR, a Python wrapper for IgBLAST v1.9. Reads with weak V/J assignments (E-value above 1e-6), missing CDR3, stop codons, out-of-frame junctions, or ambiguous translated residues were removed. V3J clonotypes were defined as sequences sharing an identical inferred V gene, J gene, and CDR3 amino acid sequence. To compute the percentage overlap between repertoires, the number of shared unique clonotypes was divided by the size of the smaller repertoire. RTK rarefaction, the Chao1 estimator, and Recon v2.1 estimates of unobserved clonotypes were used to assess repertoire richness. For all TCRbeta clonotypes obtained by the gDNA method from a few donors, generation probabilities were computed with OLGA. The source is immuneACCESS, and TCRdb retained only in-frame sequences with V and J called. Part of the clones is not carried over; for the studies checked, unresolved V genes explain less than half of this, and the remainder is unexplained. V, J and clone size are taken as reported in that table, and D and trimming were inferred from the DNA itself. The sample has roughly 2.5 million clones on record, over 85% of them singletons. The biggest ten clones account for roughly 0.13% of the sample.

The germline V gene (reference sequence) supplies CDR1 LNHDA and CDR2 SQIVND. Including the terminal cysteine and phenylalanine, the CDR3 comprises 16 residues. The only DNA kept is the CDR3, 48 bases in frame from the first base. Relative to germline, V is 3 bases shorter and J is 4 bases shorter, with 18 bases between their ends. Results the study describes overall, beyond this receptor: Larger estimated clonotype richness was generally found for naive subsets than for memory subsets. Compared with non-shared clonotypes, the clonotypes found in all four sorted-subset donors had higher generation probabilities. Because the study included only a small number of donors, the genetic and exposure-history diversity represented was limited. Approximately 5% of naive CD4, roughly 3.6% of naive CD8, roughly 2.4% of memory CD4, and roughly 0.4% of memory CD8 clonotypes were shared across several donors. Only blood was sampled, and tissue TCR repertoires likely differ from those in blood. Pairwise subsampling led to the expectation that sequencing depth would affect the degree of clonotype sharing among donors. Incomplete sequencing was indicated by rarefaction of sorted-subset datasets, despite the large sequencing depth.

This receptor was obtained from a man younger than 30 in good health. This receptor chain uses TRBV19 and TRBJ1-2; perhaps TRBD1 is the D gene, with 5 bases matching. The sample was naive CD4+ T cells sorted from blood. The sample's cell subset or site label is to be understood as: CD45RA+ positively selected. The CDR3 corresponds to CASSIVATAVGYGYTF. The bases read TGTGCCAGTAGTATCGTCGCGACAGCCGTCGGCTATGGCTACACCTTC.